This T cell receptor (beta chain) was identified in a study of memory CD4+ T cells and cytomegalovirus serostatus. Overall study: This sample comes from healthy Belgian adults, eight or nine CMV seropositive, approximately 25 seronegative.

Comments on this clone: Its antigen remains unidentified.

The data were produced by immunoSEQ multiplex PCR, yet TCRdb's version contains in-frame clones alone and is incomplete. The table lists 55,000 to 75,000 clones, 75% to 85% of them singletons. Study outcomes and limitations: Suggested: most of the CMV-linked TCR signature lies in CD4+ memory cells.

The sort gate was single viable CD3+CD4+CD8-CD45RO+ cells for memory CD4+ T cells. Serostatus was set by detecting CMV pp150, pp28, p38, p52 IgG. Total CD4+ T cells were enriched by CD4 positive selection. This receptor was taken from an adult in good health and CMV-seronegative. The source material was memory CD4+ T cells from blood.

For the CDR3, the DNA is TGCGCCAGCAAGCCCTTACCCAACACCGGGGAGCTGTTTTTT. This gives the protein CASKPLPNTGELFF. The rearrangement uses TRBV5-1 and TRBJ2-2; D is undetermined. V was clipped by 6 bases and J by 2 bases, with 11 bases between them. The length of the CDR3 is 14 residues. Looked up from germline, CDR1 is SGHRS and CDR2 is YFSETQ. The full variable domain, rest sourced from reference TRBV5-1 and TRBJ2-2, is KAGVTQTPRYLIKTRGQQVTLSCSPISGHRSVSWYQQTPGQGLQFLFEYFSETQRNKGNFPGRFSGRQFSNSRSEMNVSTLELGDSALYLCASKPLPNTGELFFGEGSRLTVL.